This passage covers 10 T cell receptor beta chains from one sample sequenced in a study of OX40 agonist ivuxolimab in advanced cancers. The protocol was immunoSEQ multiplex PCR, while the TCRdb copy is restricted to in-frame clones and leaves out a portion. The profile covers approximately 90,000 clones, with under 95% appearing a single time and 8% to 9.5% taken by the ten largest. Material: CD4+ or CD8+ T cells sorted from blood, obtained in a trial of the OX40 agonist ivuxolimab. The receptors were gathered from an adult with an advanced solid tumor such as melanoma, head and neck, liver or kidney cancer.

This chain connects TRBV27 to TRBJ2-3; the match to TRBD2 covers 11 bases. V lost 4 bases and J lost 4; bases outside the gene matches: 16. This CDR3 is built from 19 residues. CDR1 and CDR2 from the germline V gene are MNHEY and SMNVEV (reference sequence). The CDR3 is CASSSGTSSSGRWADTQYF. In DNA form, the CDR3 reads TGTGCCAGCAGTTCCGGGACAAGCTCTAGCGGGAGGTGGGCAGATACGCAGTATTTT.

The V call is TRBV29-1, the J call TRBJ1-1, with 12 nucleotides matching TRBD1. Germline-derived CDR1 and CDR2 are SQVTM and ANQGSEA. This CDR3 comprises 15 residues. J gave up 5 bases and V 1 base, and 5 bases lay outside the gene matches. The CDR3 protein is CSVEGGQGARTEAFF. In nucleotides, the CDR3 is TGCAGCGTTGAAGGGGGACAGGGGGCGCGGACTGAAGCTTTCTTT.

This clone has only one observation. The gene calls are TRBV5-4 and TRBJ1-2; unclear D gene. The CDR3 extends over 16 amino acids. Trimming took 3 bases from V and 5 from J, leaving 20 bases between them. Germline CDR1 and CDR2: SGHNT and YYREEE (reference sequence). The CDR3 loop reads CASSSPRAKGEYGYTF. The CDR3 DNA is TGTGCCAGCAGCTCCCCCCGGGCAAAGGGAGAGTATGGCTACACCTTC.

The gene calls are TRBV6-6 and TRBJ1-4, with 8 bases fitting TRBD1. The CDR3 length is 14 residues. Germline values: CDR1 MNHNY, CDR2 SVGAGI (reference sequence). V was pared by 5 bases and J by 5 bases, with 4 bases of the junction left unmatched. The CDR3 coding sequence is TGTGCCAGCAGTCCGAGGGACAGGAATGAAAAACTGTTTTTT. As protein: CASSPRDRNEKLFF.

The chain links TRBV9 to TRBJ2-7, with D possibly matching TRBD1 (5 bases). This CDR3 is 14 amino acids long. From germline, CDR1 is SGDLS and CDR2 YYNGEE. V lost 0 bases and J 3 bases, leaving 10 bases between the germline ends. This CDR3 is CASSVGQGGYEQYF. CDR3 bases: TGTGCCAGCAGCGTAGGCCAGGGCGGCTACGAGCAGTACTTC.

The chain combines TRBV7-9 with TRBJ2-7, with D possibly TRBD1 on 6 matching bases. V lost 5 bases, J lost 2 bases, and 13 bases lay in between. Germline V gene data show CDR1 as SEHNR and CDR2 as FQNEAQ (reference sequence). This CDR3 is 14 amino acids long. The DNA of the CDR3 is TGTGCCAGCAGCCCGCGACAGGCAACCTACGAGCAGTACTTC. It encodes CASSPRQATYEQYF. The full variable domain, rest sourced from reference TRBV7-9 and TRBJ2-7, is DTGVSQNPRHKITKRGQNVTFRCDPISEHNRLYWYRQTLGQGPEFLTYFQNEAQLEKSRLLSDRFSAERPKGSFSTLEIQRTEQGDSAMYLCASSPRQATYEQYFGPGTRLTVT.

The rearrangement uses TRBV5-1 and TRBJ2-1; 9 bases match TRBD1. The CDR3 runs to 16 residues. J was trimmed by 6 bases and V by 3 bases; bases with no gene match: 10. Germline V gene sequence: CDR1 SGHRS, CDR2 YFSETQ. CDR3 DNA sequence: TGCGCCAGCAGCTCCGCCGGGACAGGGCCGATCAATGAGCAGTTCTTC. Residues: CASSSAGTGPINEQFF.

This sequence joins TRBV29-1 and TRBJ2-7, with D possibly matching TRBD1 (6 bases). There are 14 residues in the CDR3. Looked up from germline, CDR1 is SQVTM and CDR2 is ANQGSEA. The V gene lost 4 bases and the J gene lost 0 bases, with 13 bases spanning the gap. The CDR3 DNA sequence: TGCAGCGTTGCCGACAGGACAGACTCCTACGAGCAGTACTTC. Translated: CSVADRTDSYEQYF.

The chain joins TRBV6-5 to TRBJ1-2; D is ambiguous. Per germline, CDR1 MNHEY and CDR2 SVGAGI. V was trimmed by 0 bases and J by 8 bases, leaving 16 bases between them. The CDR3 has 15 amino acids. The CDR3 DNA follows: TGTGCCAGCAGTTACTCGACGCAGGATCCTTCGGGCTACACCTTC. Protein product: CASSYSTQDPSGYTF.

The chain has TRBV29-1 and TRBJ1-2; D is possibly TRBD1 (6 bases). The CDR3 is 13 residues long. V lost 6 bases and J lost 8, with 19 bases in between. Germline V gene lookup returns CDR1 SQVTM and CDR2 ANQGSEA. The CDR3 DNA follows: TGCAGCGTCTTAGTCCGGGACATTCAGGGCTACACCTTC. It is translated as CSVLVRDIQGYTF.